A selection of T cell receptor beta chains follows, all from one sample in a study of blood T cell repertoires in COVID-19. The table came from immunoSEQ multiplex PCR; TCRdb's copy has only in-frame clones and leaves some out. The profile shows fewer than 200,000 clones, 75% to 95% of them singletons. Sequencing was carried out using peripheral blood. Receptor source: a man in his fifties with acute or convalescent COVID-19. Each CDR3 is given with its conserved first and last residue. D genes are given only for firm matches. Not all rows give a size; the values are once, few, many and, for expanded clones, a class.

>-|TRBV18|TRBD2|TRBJ2-5
TGTGCCAGCTCACCACCCCCAGGACTAGACGAATTGTACTTC
CASSPPPGLDELYF
>-|TRBV7-2|TRBD2|TRBJ2-1
TGTGCCAGCAGCCCCCGGGGAGGGGCGTACAATGAGCAGTTCTTC
CASSPRGGAYNEQFF
>-|TRBV9|TRBD2|TRBJ2-3
TGTGCCAGCAGCCCGCATAGCGGGAGCACAGATACGCAGTATTTT
CASSPHSGSTDTQYF
>-|TRBV19|-|TRBJ2-3
TGTGCCAGTAGGGCCGGGGGGCGCTTGGACACAGATACGCAGTATTTT
CASRAGGRLDTDTQYF
>-|TRBV28|-|TRBJ2-7
TGTGCCAGCAGCGGACAGCTTCCCTACGAGCAGTACTTC
CASSGQLPYEQYF
>-|TRBV19|-|TRBJ1-1
TGTGCCAGTAGCGTCGGGTTCGTCAACACTGAAGCTTTCTTT
CASSVGFVNTEAFF
>once|TRBV4-2|TRBD2|TRBJ2-5
TGTGCCAGCAGCCCGGGGGGTAGCCCCTTCCAAGAGACCCAGTACTTC
CASSPGGSPFQETQYF
>-|TRBV14|-|TRBJ1-5
TGTGCCAGCAGCCAAGATAGGGTTGGGACACAAACGTATAGCAATCAGCCCCAGCATTTT
CASSQDRVGTQTYSNQPQHF
>-|TRBV24-1|TRBD2|TRBJ2-1
TGTGCCACCAGTGATTCGCGAAATGGGGCGGGGGGCCTCCATGAGCAGTTCTTC
CATSDSRNGAGGLHEQFF
>-|TRBV28|-|TRBJ2-3
TGTGCCAGCAGTTTAGGGCTTGAAGGTCCCACAACAGATACGCAGTATTTT
CASSLGLEGPTTDTQYF
>once|TRBV19|-|TRBJ2-2
TGTGCCAGTAGTATCCCCGGGGTGCGCACCGGGGAGCTGTTTTTT
CASSIPGVRTGELFF
>-|TRBV29-1|TRBD2|TRBJ2-7
TGCAGCGTTGAAGGTATAGCGGGAGCACACGAGCAGTACTTC
CSVEGIAGAHEQYF
>-|TRBV28|-|TRBJ1-1
TGTGCCAGCAGTCTCAGGACAGAAGCGAACACTGAAGCTTTCTTT
CASSLRTEANTEAFF
>-|TRBV20-1|-|TRBJ2-1
TGCAGTGCTAACAACTACAATGAGCAGTTCTTC
CSANNYNEQFF
>-|TRBV27|-|TRBJ2-7
TGTGCCAGCAGTTTAGTTGGACAGAACTACGAGCAGTACTTC
CASSLVGQNYEQYF
>-|TRBV7-2|-|TRBJ1-5
TGTGCCAGCAGCGGCAGGGGCTCTCTCAATCAGCCCCAGCATTTT
CASSGRGSLNQPQHF
>-|TRBV6-2/TRBV6-3|TRBD1|TRBJ1-5
TGTGCCAGCAGTTCTCCGGGACAGGTTTATAGCAATCAGCCCCAGCATTTT
CASSSPGQVYSNQPQHF
>-|TRBV5-4|-|TRBJ2-3
TGTGCCAGCAGCTTTCCAAATCGGTCAAGGACACCCACAGACACAGATACGCAGTATTTT
CASSFPNRSRTPTDTDTQYF
>-|TRBV18|-|TRBJ2-4
TGTGCCAGCTCACCACCCGGGACATACATTCAGTACTTC
CASSPPGTYIQYF
>-|TRBV28|-|TRBJ1-2
TGTGCCAGCACCCAAGGTGGCGGGACCTATGGCTACACCTTC
CASTQGGGTYGYTF
>-|TRBV11-2|-|TRBJ2-3
TGTGCCAGCAGCTCCACTAGAGGTACGCAGTATTTT
CASSSTRGTQYF
>-|TRBV12-3/TRBV12-4|TRBD1|TRBJ2-5
TGTGCCACCAGGGGACAGGGAGAGACCCAGTACTTC
CATRGQGETQYF
>-|TRBV11-2|TRBD2|TRBJ2-3
TGTGCCAGCAGCTTAGCACTAGCGGGGAGGGATAGAGCAGATACGCAGTATTTT
CASSLALAGRDRADTQYF
>-|TRBV19|TRBD1|TRBJ2-7
TGTGCCAGTGGGAGCAGGGGGCGCGAGCAGTACTTC
CASGSRGREQYF